This T cell receptor (beta chain) was sequenced in a study of identical twins listed by TCRdb under 2016. About the full investigation: The study deep-sequenced TCR alpha and beta repertoires from monozygotic twins, unrelated adults of various ages and cord blood to test whether fetal clonotypes persist. To rule out contamination, the twin experiments were replicated at different times with different library preparation protocols. On the study overall, not on this receptor specifically: Invariant T cells such as MAIT and iNKT could partly confound zero-insertion analyses, though diverse VJ usage argued against this for most clonotypes. Because the same donors could not be followed over many years, the conclusions depended on cross-sectional statistical analysis. Compared with coincidental sharing between unrelated individuals, out-of-frame TCR alpha sequences shared between twins showed an excess of sequences with low generation probability. In beta out-of-frame sequences, excess twin sharing was weaker, because having fewer shared sequences lowered the signal-to-noise ratio. In monozygotic twins, recombination models systematically underestimated out-of-frame TCR alpha sharing, but the models matched the sharing seen between unrelated individuals. Abundant cord blood beta clonotypes carried fewer insertions; young adult naive repertoires showed a weaker similar trend, while memory repertoires showed none.

All donors were healthy Caucasians. The twin cohort consisted of three pairs of female monozygotic twins, all aged roughly 18 to 30 years. The RNA used for TCR libraries was isolated from peripheral blood mononuclear cells. This clonotype was recorded at least ten times. The specificity of this receptor is unknown. Base-call qualities are not available, and no considerably larger clone is one nucleotide away. Libraries were built with 5' RACE. The reads were generated on an Illumina HiSeq 2000. Template switching introduced a universal primer binding site; the final cDNA contained a unique molecular identifier, enabling accurate counting of TCR cDNA molecules. Specific primers in the conserved constant-segment region were used to synthesize first-strand cDNA for the TCR alpha and beta chains. To control for contamination, every cDNA library was double barcoded, receiving both a SMART-Mk sample barcode and Illumina barcodes. Two successive PCR steps introduced TruSeq adapter sequences along with Illumina sample barcodes. Sequencing of the TCR alpha and beta cDNA libraries was done on the Illumina HiSeq platform using custom primers. Turning to the authors' computational methods: MiGEC was used to process raw reads and extract unique molecular identifiers, and MiXCR was used to find CDR3 positions. Recombination models were inferred per individual with the repgenHMM and IGoR tools using an EM algorithm. The tcR package in R was used for shared clonotype analysis, with sharing normalized by the product of cloneset sizes. To study raw recombination without the effects of thymic and clonal selection, out-of-frame nonproductive sequences were analyzed. TCRdb passed the public sequencing reads through fastp at Q25 and MiXCR, retaining productive beta sequences. Rows with one shared CDR3 protein collapse into an entry with the most common genes and DNA. These V and J calls originate from TCRdb's pipeline instead of the authors' own analysis. This sample has fewer than 650,000 distinct CDR3 sequences in its table, and around 9.6% of those were observed once. The ten largest clones add up to under 3.5% of the sample.

There are 18 amino acids in the CDR3, from cysteine to phenylalanine inclusive. Only the CDR3 region is kept as DNA, spanning 54 bases read in frame from base 1. V is trimmed back by 1 base and J by 7 bases, and the junction contains 13 bases that no gene match accounts for. The germline V gene encodes CDR1 SGHAT and CDR2 FQDESV (reference sequence). These data are also associated with another study on yellow fever vaccine responses in identical twins. The other study reports the following: According to the authors, the vaccine-induced T cell response in identical twins seemed to be partly convergent and partly specific to each individual. In identical twins, the study followed T cell clones that responded to the vaccine with precision.

The TCR originated in a woman in her late teens or twenties in good health. The sequencing input was PBMCs. The rearrangement combines TRBV11-1 with TRBJ2-1; 10 bases in between match TRBD2. The sequenced DNA: TGTGCCAGCAGCTTAGGGTTGCGGCTAGCGGGAGTATCAAATGAGCAGTTCTTC. It encodes CASSLGLRLAGVSNEQFF.